The TCR beta chain described here comes from a study of beta chain features in type 1 diabetes. CDR1 and CDR2 from the germline V gene are SGHRS and YFSETQ. The V and J ends lost 3 bases and 7 bases respectively, with 17 bases between them. There are 14 residues in the CDR3. Every isolated RNA sample was fully reverse transcribed, so sequencing captured expressed TCRB transcripts. Only in-frame clones appear in the TCRdb table, and some are missing; sequencing was by immunoSEQ multiplex PCR. The sample records 860,000 or so clones, roughly a sixth being singletons. The collection from each donor was one heparinised blood draw averaging around 100 mL. Stem cell-like memory, regulatory, central memory and naive CD4+ cells were sorted via CD45RO/CCR7/CD25/CD127/CD95/CD27. Study-wide results and caveats: A definitive answer on HLA type influencing TCRB rearrangement was not reached here.

A remark on this clone: The target antigen is unknown.

Sequencing input: naive CD4+ T cells from blood. This clonotype was obtained from a woman aged 18-29 years in good health. The genes are TRBV5-1 and TRBJ2-7, with D unresolved. CDR3 residues: CASSSRAGQGEQYF. CDR3 nucleotides: TGCGCCAGCAGCTCGCGAGCCGGGCAAGGGGAGCAGTACTTC.